These T cell receptor beta chains were read from a single sample in a study of blood T cell repertoires in COVID-19. Assay used: immunoSEQ multiplex PCR; TCRdb lists only in-frame clones, some missing. The sample lists about 170,000 clones, 84% seen once, with less than 3% in the top ten. Specimen: peripheral blood. These receptors came from a woman older than 75 with COVID-19, enrolled during active disease. CDR3s include the opening cysteine and the closing phenylalanine or tryptophan. D genes are given only for firm matches. Rows give clone size only sometimes, using once, few, many, or a class for an expanded clone.

DNA: TGTGCCAGCAAGTCGATAGCGGGAGGTCAGTACAATGAGCAGTTCTTC
CDR3: CASKSIAGGQYNEQFF
V: TRBV21-1
size: NA
D: NA
J: TRBJ2-1

DNA: TGTGCCAGCAGCTTAGGCGGGGGCCTCGAGCAGTACTTC
CDR3: CASSLGGGLEQYF
V: TRBV7-2
size: once
D: NA
J: TRBJ2-7

DNA: TGTGCCAGCAGCCAAGGAGCGGGGGGGAAGACAGATACGCAGTATTTT
CDR3: CASSQGAGGKTDTQYF
V: TRBV3-1/TRBV3-2
size: NA
D: TRBD2
J: TRBJ2-3

DNA: TGTGCCTGGAGCGATGGGGAGGGTCAGCCCCAGCATTTT
CDR3: CAWSDGEGQPQHF
V: TRBV30
size: NA
D: NA
J: TRBJ1-5

DNA: TGTGCCAGCAGCCACCCCGGGGTTACGCAGTATTTT
CDR3: CASSHPGVTQYF
V: TRBV14
size: NA
D: NA
J: TRBJ2-3

DNA: TGTGCCAGCACAGGGACTAGGGGGCAGCCCCAGCATTTT
CDR3: CASTGTRGQPQHF
V: TRBV27
size: few
D: NA
J: TRBJ1-5

DNA: TGTGCCAGCAGCGTCCCCCGAGCGGAGGAACTAGCGGGAGTAGGTGATACGCAGTATTTT
CDR3: CASSVPRAEELAGVGDTQYF
V: TRBV9
size: NA
D: TRBD2
J: TRBJ2-3

DNA: TGTGCCAGCAGCCAATTTACCGGGACAGGTTTCGGAAATGAGCAGTTCTTC
CDR3: CASSQFTGTGFGNEQFF
V: TRBV14
size: NA
D: TRBD1
J: TRBJ2-1

DNA: TGTGCCAGCAGTCGCCAGATCATCTATGGCTACACCTTC
CDR3: CASSRQIIYGYTF
V: TRBV12-3/TRBV12-4
size: once
D: NA
J: TRBJ1-2

DNA: TGTGCCAGCAGTTCGACATATGAAAAACTGTTTTTT
CDR3: CASSSTYEKLFF
V: TRBV28
size: NA
D: NA
J: TRBJ1-4

DNA: TGTGCCAGCAGTGAGCTTAGATACTATGAGCAGTTCTTC
CDR3: CASSELRYYEQFF
V: TRBV2
size: NA
D: NA
J: TRBJ2-1

DNA: TGTGCCAGTAGTATGGACAGGGATGAAAAACTGTTTTTT
CDR3: CASSMDRDEKLFF
V: TRBV19
size: NA
D: TRBD1
J: TRBJ1-4

DNA: TGTGCCAGCAGCTGGACAGGAACAGATACGCAGTATTTT
CDR3: CASSWTGTDTQYF
V: TRBV2
size: NA
D: TRBD1
J: TRBJ2-3

DNA: TGCGCCAGCAGCTTGGCGTTAGCGGGAGGTACAGATACGCAGTATTTT
CDR3: CASSLALAGGTDTQYF
V: TRBV5-1
size: NA
D: TRBD2
J: TRBJ2-3

DNA: TGTGCCATGTCAGGGGTAAATGGGATAGGGGATGGCTACACCTTC
CDR3: CAMSGVNGIGDGYTF
V: TRBV10-3
size: NA
D: NA
J: TRBJ1-2

DNA: TGTGCCAGCCGGCGGGACGGTAACAATGAGCAGTTCTTC
CDR3: CASRRDGNNEQFF
V: TRBV5-4
size: few
D: NA
J: TRBJ2-1

DNA: TGTGCCAGCAGCAAACCGGGACAGGGGGCTGGGGAGCTGTTTTTT
CDR3: CASSKPGQGAGELFF
V: TRBV7-9
size: NA
D: TRBD1
J: TRBJ2-2

DNA: TGTGCCAGCAGCTCCGGGACAGGGAGCGGCTACACCTTC
CDR3: CASSSGTGSGYTF
V: TRBV2
size: NA
D: TRBD1
J: TRBJ1-2

DNA: TGTGCCAGCTCCGGCGGGACCGGCTACAATGAGCAGTTCTTC
CDR3: CASSGGTGYNEQFF
V: TRBV18
size: once
D: NA
J: TRBJ2-1

DNA: TGCGCCAGCCTTGTCCAACCTGGCCCATACGAGCAGTACTTC
CDR3: CASLVQPGPYEQYF
V: TRBV5-1
size: few
D: NA
J: TRBJ2-7

DNA: TGCGCCAGCAGCCCCGACCAGATTGGCGGGGTGGGTAGCACAGATACGCAGTATTTT
CDR3: CASSPDQIGGVGSTDTQYF
V: TRBV4-1
size: NA
D: NA
J: TRBJ2-3

DNA: TGTGCCAGCAGGACAGGGGGTCCCTACAATGAGCAGTTCTTC
CDR3: CASRTGGPYNEQFF
V: TRBV25-1
size: NA
D: TRBD1
J: TRBJ2-1

DNA: TGTGCCAGCTCACCTGTGACAGCTTATTACAATGAGCAGTTCTTC
CDR3: CASSPVTAYYNEQFF
V: TRBV18
size: NA
D: NA
J: TRBJ2-1

DNA: TGTGCCAGCAGTTTGGACAGCTCCGAGGAGACCCAGTACTTC
CDR3: CASSLDSSEETQYF
V: TRBV7-2
size: NA
D: NA
J: TRBJ2-5

DNA: TGTGCCAGCAGTTACTCCGGGGGGAGCCTCTATGGCTACACCTTC
CDR3: CASSYSGGSLYGYTF
V: TRBV6-2/TRBV6-3
size: NA
D: NA
J: TRBJ1-2

DNA: TGTGCCACCGGGGACAGGTCTAACTATGGCTACACCTTC
CDR3: CATGDRSNYGYTF
V: TRBV10-3
size: NA
D: TRBD1
J: TRBJ1-2

DNA: TGTGCCAGCAGTTTATCCGGGAATCAGCCCCAGCATTTT
CDR3: CASSLSGNQPQHF
V: TRBV28
size: NA
D: NA
J: TRBJ1-5

DNA: TGTGCCAGCAGCCTTGATCCCTCCGGTTTTTTGTTTTTT
CDR3: CASSLDPSGFLFF
V: TRBV5-4
size: once
D: NA
J: TRBJ1-4

DNA: TGCAGTGCTAGTAGCTTGGGACTAGCGGGAGGGCCGGAGCAGTTCTTC
CDR3: CSASSLGLAGGPEQFF
V: TRBV20-1
size: few
D: TRBD2
J: TRBJ2-1

DNA: TGCGCCAGCAGCTTTGACAGGGGAGGCACCGGGGAGCTGTTTTTT
CDR3: CASSFDRGGTGELFF
V: TRBV5-1
size: NA
D: TRBD1
J: TRBJ2-2

DNA: TGTGCCTGGAGTTTCTGGGGCCTGATCGGGACAGGAGATTCACCCCTCCACTTT
CDR3: CAWSFWGLIGTGDSPLHF
V: TRBV30
size: NA
D: TRBD1
J: TRBJ1-6

DNA: TGTGCCAGCAGCCAGGACAGAGGGGTAGGGCCCCAGCATTTT
CDR3: CASSQDRGVGPQHF
V: TRBV5-4
size: NA
D: NA
J: TRBJ1-5

DNA: TGCGCCAGCAGCCACGAGCATACTAGGATTATTAACACCGGGGAGCTGTTTTTT
CDR3: CASSHEHTRIINTGELFF
V: TRBV4-3
size: NA
D: NA
J: TRBJ2-2

DNA: TGTGCCAGCAGCCATAGCGGGGGCACAGATACGCAGTATTTT
CDR3: CASSHSGGTDTQYF
V: TRBV4-2
size: NA
D: TRBD2
J: TRBJ2-3

DNA: TGTGCCAGCAGGGTAGTCCTAGCGGGAGCGACGGCCTACAATGAGCAGTTCTTC
CDR3: CASRVVLAGATAYNEQFF
V: TRBV7-9
size: NA
D: TRBD2
J: TRBJ2-1

DNA: TGTGCCAGCTCACCCTCCTACACTGAAGCTTTCTTT
CDR3: CASSPSYTEAFF
V: TRBV18
size: NA
D: NA
J: TRBJ1-1

DNA: TGTGCCAGCAGCTTAGATGCAGCCGGCAGGGCGAATGAGCAGTTCTTC
CDR3: CASSLDAAGRANEQFF
V: TRBV7-2
size: NA
D: NA
J: TRBJ2-1

DNA: TGCAGCGTTGAAGACTGGAGGGTAGCCAAAAACATTCAGTACTTC
CDR3: CSVEDWRVAKNIQYF
V: TRBV29-1
size: NA
D: NA
J: TRBJ2-4

DNA: TGCAGCGCCAATCAGGGTTACAATGAGCAGTTCTTC
CDR3: CSANQGYNEQFF
V: TRBV29-1
size: NA
D: NA
J: TRBJ2-1

DNA: TGTGCCAGCAGCTCCCCTAGCGAGGGAATCTACCGTGGAGGAGATACGCAGTATTTT
CDR3: CASSSPSEGIYRGGDTQYF
V: TRBV7-2
size: once
D: NA
J: TRBJ2-3

DNA: TGTGCCACCAGTGACCCCACGGGGGGCTACAATCAGCCCCAGCATTTT
CDR3: CATSDPTGGYNQPQHF
V: TRBV24-1
size: NA
D: NA
J: TRBJ1-5

DNA: TGTGCCAGCAGCGTAGCTTCGGCGGGGGGCCCCTCACAACATACGCAGTATTTT
CDR3: CASSVASAGGPSQHTQYF
V: TRBV9
size: NA
D: TRBD2
J: TRBJ2-3

DNA: TGTGCCAGCAACGATCTAGCGGGAGTAACAGATGAGCAGTTCTTC
CDR3: CASNDLAGVTDEQFF
V: TRBV9
size: NA
D: TRBD2
J: TRBJ2-1

DNA: TGTGCCAGTGGAGCGGGGGCCGTAGAGACCCAGTACTTC
CDR3: CASGAGAVETQYF
V: TRBV19
size: NA
D: TRBD2
J: TRBJ2-5

DNA: TGTGCCAGCTCGCGTTACAGCGGTAGCCAAGAGACCCAGTACTTC
CDR3: CASSRYSGSQETQYF
V: TRBV18
size: once
D: NA
J: TRBJ2-5

DNA: TGTGCCAGCAGCCAGGACAGGGCCTATGGCTACACCTTC
CDR3: CASSQDRAYGYTF
V: TRBV7-9
size: NA
D: TRBD1
J: TRBJ1-2

DNA: TGTGCCTCCCAAGCGGGAGGGCCCCCCGGGGAGCTGTTTTTT
CDR3: CASQAGGPPGELFF
V: TRBV30
size: NA
D: TRBD2
J: TRBJ2-2

DNA: TGTGCCAGTACCCCACTTAGCAATCAGCCCCAGCATTTT
CDR3: CASTPLSNQPQHF
V: TRBV19
size: NA
D: NA
J: TRBJ1-5

DNA: TGTGCCAGCAGCTTATTGGGTTTAGACTATAGCAATCAGCCCCAGCATTTT
CDR3: CASSLLGLDYSNQPQHF
V: TRBV11-3
size: NA
D: NA
J: TRBJ1-5

DNA: TGTGCCACCAGCAGAGATAGGGGGTCACCCGGGGCCAACGTCCTGACTTTC
CDR3: CATSRDRGSPGANVLTF
V: TRBV15
size: NA
D: NA
J: TRBJ2-6

DNA: TGTGCCAGCAGCATTAGGACTAGCGGGAGTATGACAGATACGCAGTATTTT
CDR3: CASSIRTSGSMTDTQYF
V: TRBV9
size: NA
D: TRBD2
J: TRBJ2-3

DNA: TGTGCCAGCTCACCCAGTGGTGTGGGGGGCACTGAAGCTTTCTTT
CDR3: CASSPSGVGGTEAFF
V: TRBV18
size: NA
D: NA
J: TRBJ1-1

DNA: TGTGCCACCAGTGATTTCGGGACAGGGGGTGGAACCGGGGAGCTGTTTTTT
CDR3: CATSDFGTGGGTGELFF
V: TRBV24-1
size: NA
D: TRBD1
J: TRBJ2-2

DNA: TGTGCCAGCAGCTTAGTTGGGAGAACTGGCACCATATATTTT
CDR3: CASSLVGRTGTIYF
V: TRBV7-2
size: NA
D: NA
J: TRBJ1-3

DNA: TGTGCCTGGAGTGGACTAGCGGGCGAGCAGTTCTTC
CDR3: CAWSGLAGEQFF
V: TRBV30
size: NA
D: TRBD2
J: TRBJ2-1

DNA: TGTGCCAGCAAGGGCGGGGGCGTTTGGTCACCCCTCCACTTT
CDR3: CASKGGGVWSPLHF
V: TRBV9
size: NA
D: NA
J: TRBJ1-6

DNA: TGTGCCACCAGCGGATCACGCGGGACAGCTGCCCGAAAACTGTTTTTT
CDR3: CATSGSRGTAARKLFF
V: TRBV15
size: NA
D: TRBD1
J: TRBJ1-4